This TCR beta chain was found in a study of a mutant IDH1 vaccine in newly diagnosed glioma. Note on this clone: The antigen is undetermined.

J lost 0 bases, V lost 5 bases, and 1 base had no gene match. The CDR3 covers 15 residues. In germline, CDR1 is MNHNS, CDR2 SASEGT. Regarding time point: week 5, during vaccination. Each vaccine dose was 300 ug of mutant IDH1 20-mer peptide, with topical imiquimod. Data came from immunoSEQ multiplex PCR; TCRdb stores just in-frame clones and leaves some out. The data hold around 50,000 clones, with about three quarters observed a single time. The input for sequencing was PBMCs, taken from a glioma patient whose treatment included an IDH1 peptide vaccine. The V gene is TRBV6-1, the J gene TRBJ2-1, with 10 bases lining up with TRBD2. This clonotype was sampled from a middle-aged man with glioma. CDR3 in DNA: TGTGCCAGCAGTCTAGCGGGGGCCTCCTACAATGAGCAGTTCTTC. Translated, it gives CASSLAGASYNEQFF.